Given below is one T cell receptor (beta chain) in context. The source of the sample is a study of T cell responses to AZD1222 COVID-19 vaccine. The germline CDR1 and CDR2 sequences are SGHTA and FQGTGA. Trimming took off 1 base at V and 5 bases at J, with 9 bases between the two ends. The CDR3 has 14 residues. Repertoires were generated with immunoSEQ multiplex PCR, while TCRdb's copy carries only in-frame clones and drops some. The sample has fewer than 110,000 clones; about 90% are singletons. The sample in question was peripheral blood, obtained on day 0 of AZD1222 vaccination. This TCR came from an adult in good health. This chain joins TRBV7-3 and TRBJ2-1, with D perhaps matching TRBD2 (6 bases). CDR3 sequence reads: CASSLNRGNNEQFF. DNA for the CDR3: TGTGCCAGCAGCTTAAACCGGGGGAACAATGAGCAGTTCTTC.